The 20 T cell receptor beta chains listed next were all sequenced from one sample in a study of blood T cell repertoires in COVID-19. Only in-frame clones appear in the TCRdb table, and some are missing; sequencing was by immunoSEQ multiplex PCR. This sample yields approximately 80,000 clones, of which 65% to 90% are seen a single time; 44% belongs to the top ten. Sequencing was done on a sample of peripheral blood. The receptor source for this set is a man aged 80 or over with acute or convalescent COVID-19.

This CDR3 reads CASSSLTGQVLAKNIQYF. DNA of the CDR3: TGTGCCAGCAGCTCCTTAACCGGACAGGTCTTAGCCAAAAACATTCAGTACTTC. The chain joins TRBV7-9 to TRBJ2-4, with 7 bases identical to TRBD1. In germline, CDR1 is SEHNR, CDR2 FQNEAQ (reference sequence). J lost 0 bases, V lost 4 bases, and 12 bases had no gene match. CDR3 size: 18 residues.

The chain recombines TRBV6-2 or TRBV6-3 with TRBJ2-2; possibly TRBD2 for D (6 bases). The germline V and J ends were trimmed by 4 bases and 0 bases, with 12 bases remaining between them. This CDR3 has 16 amino acids. Per the germline V gene, CDR1 is MNHEY and CDR2 is SVGEGT. This chain's CDR3 is CASSSGLPANTGELFF. The CDR3 DNA is TGTGCCAGCAGTTCGGGACTCCCAGCGAACACCGGGGAGCTGTTTTTT.

The rearrangement joins TRBV5-5 to TRBJ1-5; TRBD1 agrees at 7 bases. This CDR3 spans 14 amino acids. V shed 2 bases, J shed 5 bases, and the junction held 4 bases outside the gene matches. CDR1 is SGHKS, CDR2 YYEKEE, per germline (reference sequence). DNA of the CDR3: TGTGCCAGCAGCTTTACAGGGGACCATCAGCCCCAGCATTTT. Its translation is CASSFTGDHQPQHF.

This chain links TRBV5-1 with TRBJ2-5; D is unresolved. Germline lookup yields CDR1 SGHRS and CDR2 YFSETQ. The length of the CDR3 is 15 residues. Trimming pared 1 base from V and 3 bases from J, leaving 13 bases between. The CDR3 region has the DNA TGCGCCAGCAGCTTGAAGAATAGCCGTGAAGAGACCCAGTACTTC. Its translation is CASSLKNSREETQYF.

Note on this clone: The junction shows a germline mismatch at one end, possibly a read error. The V and J genes are TRBV6-5 and TRBJ1-1, with D possibly TRBD1 on 5 matching bases. The CDR3 covers 13 residues. Germline CDR1 is MNHEY and CDR2 is SVGAGI. The CDR3 DNA is TGTGCCAGCCGTTACGGCAGGGCCACTGAAGCTTTCTTT. Translating gives CASRYGRATEAFF.

The J gene is TRBJ2-1, the V gene TRBV7-3; tentatively, D is TRBD1 (6 bases). The CDR3 is made up of 15 amino acids. V lost 2 bases and J lost 2, with 10 bases in between. Germline CDR1 reads SGHTA; CDR2 reads FQGTGA. CDR3 in DNA: TGTGCCAGCAGCTTAGGGCAGGGGACCTACAATGAGCAGTTCTTC. This gives the protein CASSLGQGTYNEQFF.

The CDR3 DNA is TGTGCCAGTAGTGCGTCCGGGACTAGCGGGAGGGCCCGAAGCGGGGAGCTGTTTTTT. It is translated as CASSASGTSGRARSGELFF. V and J are TRBV19 and TRBJ2-2; 16 positions match TRBD2. CDR3 length equals 19 residues. The trim removed 5 bases at V and 7 bases at J, leaving 13 bases unmatched. Germline assignment: CDR1 LNHDA and CDR2 SQIVND (reference sequence).

The rearrangement links TRBV6-5 to TRBJ2-1, with D possibly being TRBD2 (7 bases). Trimming pared 6 bases from V and 12 bases from J, leaving 15 bases between. This CDR3 region has 12 residues. Per germline, CDR1 MNHEY and CDR2 SVGAGI. Here the CDR3 reads CASSLTRGGQFF. CDR3 nucleotides: TGTGCCAGCAGCTTAACAAGGGGGGGGCAGTTCTTC.

The chain uses TRBV3-1 (or the pseudogene TRBV3-2) and TRBJ2-7, with 7 bases identical to TRBD1. The V gene's germline CDR1 is LGHDT and CDR2 YNNKEL (reference sequence). Trimming cost V 7 bases and J 5 bases; bases outside gene matches: 5. This CDR3 is 12 amino acids long. CDR3 nucleotides: TGTGCCAGCACCGAAACAGGGGACGAGCAGTACTTC. Encoded protein: CASTETGDEQYF.

The rearrangement links TRBV4-1 to TRBJ2-7; D uncertain. V lost 0 bases and J 6 bases, leaving 15 bases between the germline ends. Germline V CDR1 and CDR2: MGHRA, YSYEKL. This CDR3 comprises 15 residues. CDR3 sequence (DNA): TGCGCCAGCAGCCAAGATCCTCGGAGTTTAGCCGAGCAGTACTTC. Residues: CASSQDPRSLAEQYF.

This chain connects TRBV7-3 to TRBJ2-5; D remains unclear. The CDR3 extends over 14 amino acids. Per the germline V gene, CDR1 is SGHTA and CDR2 is FQGTGA. The V and J ends lost 2 bases and 2 bases respectively, with 9 bases between them. The CDR3 DNA is TGTGCCAGCAGCTTAGGGCCAGGACAAGAGACCCAGTACTTC. Amino acid sequence: CASSLGPGQETQYF.

This clone was seen more than once but under ten times. The V call is TRBV24-1, the J call TRBJ2-2; 7 nucleotides line up with TRBD1. Germline V gene data show CDR1 as KGHDR and CDR2 as SFDVKD. The CDR3 consists of 17 residues. With V trimmed by 4 bases and J by 4 bases, 11 bases remained unmatched. The chain's CDR3 is CATSEPGRDSRTGELFF. The CDR3 bases are TGTGCCACCAGTGAGCCGGGTCGGGACAGTCGCACCGGGGAGCTGTTTTTT.

The chain combines TRBV28 with TRBJ1-5; 7 nucleotides line up with TRBD1. V gave up 2 bases and J gave up 2 bases; unmatched junction bases: 6. Germline loops: CDR1 MDHEN, CDR2 SYDVKM. The CDR3 has 16 amino acids. The CDR3 spells CASSLGGTAGNQPQHF. DNA for the CDR3: TGTGCCAGCAGTTTAGGGGGGACAGCTGGCAATCAGCCCCAGCATTTT. Complete variable domain (other parts from reference TRBV28 and TRBJ1-5): DVKVTQSSRYLVKRTGEKVFLECVQDMDHENMFWYRQDPGLGLRLIYFSYDVKMKEKGDIPEGYSVSREKKERFSLILESASTNQTSMYLCASSLGGTAGNQPQHFGDGTRLSIL.

This clone is a singleton in its sample. The chain has TRBV28 and TRBJ1-2; 9 nucleotides align to TRBD1. The CDR3 runs to 15 residues. Germline CDR1 reads MDHEN; CDR2 reads SYDVKM. Unmatched junction bases numbered 9, after V lost 5 bases and J lost 5 bases. CDR3 in DNA: TGTGCCAGCAGTCGCCCTGTGGGACAGGGATATGGCTACACCTTC. Translated: CASSRPVGQGYGYTF.

The J gene is TRBJ1-5, the V gene TRBV6-5; the D is unclear. The V end was cut by 11 bases, the J end by 1 base, with 15 bases between. Looked up from germline, CDR1 is MNHEY and CDR2 is SVGAGI. The CDR3 is 14 amino acids. CDR3 in DNA: TGTGCCGGATCCCTGTACAGCAGCAATCAGCCCCAGCATTTT. It yields the protein CAGSLYSSNQPQHF.

The gene calls are TRBV12-3 or TRBV12-4 and TRBJ2-7; D may be TRBD2 (6 bases). There are 13 residues in the CDR3. Trimming cost V 1 base and J 8 bases, with 12 bases left between them. The CDR3: CASSLGAGSKQYF. DNA of the CDR3: TGTGCCAGCAGTTTAGGGGCGGGATCCAAGCAGTACTTC.

The rearrangement uses TRBV7-2 and TRBJ1-3, with 8 bases identical to TRBD1. Germline values: CDR1 SGHTA, CDR2 FQGNSA. The CDR3 is 16 amino acids. J was trimmed by 2 bases and V by 2 bases; bases with no gene match: 5. CDR3 DNA sequence: TGTGCCAGCAGCTTACTCTCCAGGGGGCCTGGAAACACCATATATTTT. Protein product: CASSLLSRGPGNTIYF.

The chain links TRBV30 to TRBJ1-1; D may be TRBD1 (5 bases). The CDR3 is 13 amino acids. Germline loops: CDR1 GTSNPN, CDR2 SVGIG (reference sequence). V lost 3 bases and J 2 bases, leaving 10 bases between the germline ends. The CDR3 loop reads CAWSRQINTEAFF. The CDR3 DNA follows: TGTGCCTGGAGCCGACAGATAAACACTGAAGCTTTCTTT.

This chain uses TRBV15 with TRBJ2-2; D possibly corresponds to TRBD1 (6 bases). CDR1 is LNHNV and CDR2 is YYDKDF in the germline V gene (reference sequence). Between the trimmed V and J ends, which lost 0 bases and 7 bases, there was a span of 12 bases. This CDR3 region has 15 residues. CDR3 bases: TGTGCCACCAGCAGAGAGGGGGCGGCAGGCGGGGAGCTGTTTTTT. It yields the protein CATSREGAAGGELFF.

DNA of the CDR3: TGCGCCAGCAGCCAAGTCGGACTGGGACTCTACGAGCAGTACTTC. As protein: CASSQVGLGLYEQYF. This chain uses TRBV4-1 with TRBJ2-7, with a tentative D call TRBD2 (6 bases). V shed 1 base and J shed 3 bases, with 13 bases lying between them. Germline values: CDR1 MGHRA, CDR2 YSYEKL. CDR3 size: 15 residues.